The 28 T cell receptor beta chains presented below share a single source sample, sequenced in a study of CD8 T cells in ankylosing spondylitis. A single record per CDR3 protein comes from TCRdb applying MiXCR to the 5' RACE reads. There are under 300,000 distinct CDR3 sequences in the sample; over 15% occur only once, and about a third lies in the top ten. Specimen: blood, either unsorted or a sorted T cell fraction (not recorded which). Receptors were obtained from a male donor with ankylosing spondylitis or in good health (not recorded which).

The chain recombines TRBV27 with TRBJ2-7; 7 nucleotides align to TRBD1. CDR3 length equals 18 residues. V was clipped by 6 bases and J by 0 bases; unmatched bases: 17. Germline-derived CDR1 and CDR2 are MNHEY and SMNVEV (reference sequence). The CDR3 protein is CASRPVLLGGQSSYEQYF. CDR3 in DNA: TGTGCCAGCAGACCCGTCCTTCTTGGGGGACAGAGCTCCTACGAGCAGTACTTC.

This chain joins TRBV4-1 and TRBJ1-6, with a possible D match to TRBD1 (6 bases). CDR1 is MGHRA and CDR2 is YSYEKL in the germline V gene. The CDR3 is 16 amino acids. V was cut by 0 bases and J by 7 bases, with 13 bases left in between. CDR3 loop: CASSQEERGGNSPLHF. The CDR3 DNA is TGCGCCAGCAGCCAAGAAGAGCGAGGGGGGAATTCACCCCTCCACTTT.

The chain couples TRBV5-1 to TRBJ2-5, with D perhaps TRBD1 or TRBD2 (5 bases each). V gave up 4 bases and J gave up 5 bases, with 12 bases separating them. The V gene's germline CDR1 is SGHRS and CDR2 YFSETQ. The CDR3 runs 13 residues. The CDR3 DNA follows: TGCGCCAGCAGCACCTTCGAGGGGGAGACCCAGTACTTC. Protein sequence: CASSTFEGETQYF.

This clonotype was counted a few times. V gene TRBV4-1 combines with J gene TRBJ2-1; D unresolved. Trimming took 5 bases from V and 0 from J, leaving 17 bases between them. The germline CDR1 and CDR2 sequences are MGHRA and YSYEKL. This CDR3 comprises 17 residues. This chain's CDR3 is CASSSYPELDSYNEQFF. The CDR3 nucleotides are TGCGCCAGCAGCTCTTACCCTGAATTGGACTCCTACAATGAGCAGTTCTTC.

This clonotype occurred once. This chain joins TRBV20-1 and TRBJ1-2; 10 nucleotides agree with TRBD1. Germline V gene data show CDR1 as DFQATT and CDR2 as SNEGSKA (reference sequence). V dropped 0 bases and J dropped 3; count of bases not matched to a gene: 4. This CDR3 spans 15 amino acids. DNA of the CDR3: TGCAGTGCTAGAGATTGGGACAGGGGAGACTATGGCTACACCTTC. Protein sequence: CSARDWDRGDYGYTF.

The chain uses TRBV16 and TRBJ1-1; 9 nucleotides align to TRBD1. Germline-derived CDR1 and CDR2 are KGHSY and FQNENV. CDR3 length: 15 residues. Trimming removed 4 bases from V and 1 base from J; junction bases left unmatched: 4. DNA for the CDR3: TGTGCCAGCAGCCGCCCGGGACAGGGGAACACTGAAGCTTTCTTT. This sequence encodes CASSRPGQGNTEAFF.

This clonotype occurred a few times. The CDR3 nucleotides read TGTGCCAGCAGTTTCTTAGACCACACTATTCCTGGGGCCAACGTCCTGACTTTC. It encodes CASSFLDHTIPGANVLTF. This chain joins TRBV27 and TRBJ2-6; no clear D. Per germline, CDR1 MNHEY and CDR2 SMNVEV (reference sequence). The CDR3 is 18 residues long. V dropped 3 bases and J dropped 2 bases, with 17 bases sitting between them.

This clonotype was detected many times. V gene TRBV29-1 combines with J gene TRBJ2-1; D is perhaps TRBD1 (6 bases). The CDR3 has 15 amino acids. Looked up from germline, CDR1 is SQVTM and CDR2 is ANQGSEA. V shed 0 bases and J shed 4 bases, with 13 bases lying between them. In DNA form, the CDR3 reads TGCAGCGTTGAAGATGAGGCAGGGGATTACAATGAGCAGTTCTTC. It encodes CSVEDEAGDYNEQFF.

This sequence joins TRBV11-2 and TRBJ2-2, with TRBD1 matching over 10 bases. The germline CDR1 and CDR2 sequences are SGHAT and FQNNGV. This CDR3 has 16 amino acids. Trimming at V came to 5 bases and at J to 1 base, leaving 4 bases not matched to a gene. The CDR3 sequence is CASSPGQGVNTGELFF. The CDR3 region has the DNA TGTGCCAGCAGCCCCGGACAGGGGGTGAACACCGGGGAGCTGTTTTTT.

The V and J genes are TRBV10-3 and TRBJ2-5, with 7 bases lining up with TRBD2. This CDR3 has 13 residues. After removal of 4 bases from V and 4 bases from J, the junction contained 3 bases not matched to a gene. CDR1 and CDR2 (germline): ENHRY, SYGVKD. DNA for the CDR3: TGTGCCATCAGTGCTGGGAGGGCAGAGACCCAGTACTTC. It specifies CAISAGRAETQYF.

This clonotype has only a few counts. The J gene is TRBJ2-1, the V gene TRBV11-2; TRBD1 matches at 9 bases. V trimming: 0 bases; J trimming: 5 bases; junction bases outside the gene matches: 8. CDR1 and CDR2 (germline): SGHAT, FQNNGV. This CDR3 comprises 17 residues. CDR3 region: CASSLEDGTGLDNEQFF. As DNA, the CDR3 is TGTGCCAGCAGCTTAGAGGATGGGACAGGGTTGGACAATGAGCAGTTCTTC.

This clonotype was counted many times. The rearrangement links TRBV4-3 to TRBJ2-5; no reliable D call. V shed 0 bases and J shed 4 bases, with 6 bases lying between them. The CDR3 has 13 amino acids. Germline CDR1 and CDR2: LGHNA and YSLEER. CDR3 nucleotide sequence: TGCGCCAGCAGCCAAGATCGCTTAGAGACCCAGTACTTC. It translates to CASSQDRLETQYF.

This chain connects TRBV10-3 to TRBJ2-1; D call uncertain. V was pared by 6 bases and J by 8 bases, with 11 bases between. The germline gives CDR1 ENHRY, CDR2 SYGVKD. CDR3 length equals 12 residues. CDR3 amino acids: CAISTDPYEQFF. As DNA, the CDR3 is TGTGCCATCAGCACAGACCCTTATGAGCAGTTCTTC.

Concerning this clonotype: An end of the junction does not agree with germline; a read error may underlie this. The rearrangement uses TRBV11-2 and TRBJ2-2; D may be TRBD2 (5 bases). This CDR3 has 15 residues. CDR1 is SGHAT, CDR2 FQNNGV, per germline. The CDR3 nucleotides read TGTGCCAGCAGCTTCAATTATCCGAACACCGGGGAGCCGTTTTTT. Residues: CASSFNYPNTGEPFF.

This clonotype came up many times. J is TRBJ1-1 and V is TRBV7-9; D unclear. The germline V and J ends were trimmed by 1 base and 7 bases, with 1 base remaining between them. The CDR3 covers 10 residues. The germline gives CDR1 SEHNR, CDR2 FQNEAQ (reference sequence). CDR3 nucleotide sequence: TGTGCCAGCAGCTTAGTTGAAGCTTTCTTT. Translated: CASSLVEAFF.

The CDR3 loop is CASSFVAGGPPYNEQFF. The CDR3 nucleotides read TGTGCCAGCAGTTTTGTGGCGGGAGGGCCCCCCTACAATGAGCAGTTCTTC. The rearrangement uses TRBV12-3 or TRBV12-4 and TRBJ2-1; 9 nucleotides align to TRBD2. CDR3 length equals 17 residues. J lost 2 bases, V lost 3 bases, and 8 bases had no gene match.

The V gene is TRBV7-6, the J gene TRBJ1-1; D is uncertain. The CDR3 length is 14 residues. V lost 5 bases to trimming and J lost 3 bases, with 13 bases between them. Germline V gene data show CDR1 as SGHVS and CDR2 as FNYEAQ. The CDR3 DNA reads TGTGCCAGCAGCGTTCGGCGGGCGGACACTGAAGCTTTCTTT. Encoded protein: CASSVRRADTEAFF.

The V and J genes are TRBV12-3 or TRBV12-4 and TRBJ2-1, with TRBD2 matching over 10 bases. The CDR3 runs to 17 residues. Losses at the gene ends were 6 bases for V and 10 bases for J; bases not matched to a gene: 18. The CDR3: CASSLLPLAGVSREQFF. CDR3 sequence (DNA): TGTGCCAGCAGCCTCTTACCCCTAGCGGGAGTTTCGAGGGAGCAGTTCTTC.

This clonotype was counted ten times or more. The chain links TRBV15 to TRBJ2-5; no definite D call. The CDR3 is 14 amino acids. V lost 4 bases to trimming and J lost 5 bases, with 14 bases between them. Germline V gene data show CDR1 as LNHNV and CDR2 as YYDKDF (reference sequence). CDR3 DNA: TGTGCCACCAGCAAACGCTCCAGTTGGGAGACCCAGTACTTC. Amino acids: CATSKRSSWETQYF. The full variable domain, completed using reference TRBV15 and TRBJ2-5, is DAMVIQNPRYQVTQFGKPVTLSCSQTLNHNVMYWYQQKSSQAPKLLFHYYDKDFNNEADTPDNFQSRRPNTSFCFLDIRSPGLGDTAMYLCATSKRSSWETQYFGPGTRLLVL.

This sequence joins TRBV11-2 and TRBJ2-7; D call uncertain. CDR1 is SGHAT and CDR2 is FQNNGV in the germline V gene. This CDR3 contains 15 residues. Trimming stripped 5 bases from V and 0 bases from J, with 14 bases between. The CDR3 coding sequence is TGTGCCAGCAGCGAATTTGGCTACCCCTCCTACGAGCAGTACTTC. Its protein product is CASSEFGYPSYEQYF.

In nucleotides, the CDR3 is TGCGCCAGCAGCCAAGAGTCTGCAAGCTCCTACGAGCAGTACTTC. Amino acid sequence: CASSQESASSYEQYF. The chain uses TRBV4-3 and TRBJ2-7; D not resolved. The CDR3 has 15 amino acids. From germline, CDR1 is LGHNA and CDR2 YSLEER. V was pared by 0 bases and J by 0 bases, with 9 bases between.

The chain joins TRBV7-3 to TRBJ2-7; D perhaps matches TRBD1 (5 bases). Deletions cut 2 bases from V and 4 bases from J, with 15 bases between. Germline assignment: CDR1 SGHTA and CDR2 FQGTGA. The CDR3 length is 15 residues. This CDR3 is CASSLSRSGYYEQYF. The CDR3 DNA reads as TGTGCCAGCAGCTTATCCCGATCAGGGTATTACGAGCAGTACTTC.

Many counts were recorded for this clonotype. CDR3 nucleotide sequence: TGCGCCAGCAGATCCTCCTACGAGCAGTACTTC. Translation: CASRSSYEQYF. This chain uses TRBV5-1 with TRBJ2-7, with D uncertain. This CDR3 is built from 11 residues. V lost 5 bases, J lost 0 bases, and 3 bases lay in between. Germline values: CDR1 SGHRS, CDR2 YFSETQ.

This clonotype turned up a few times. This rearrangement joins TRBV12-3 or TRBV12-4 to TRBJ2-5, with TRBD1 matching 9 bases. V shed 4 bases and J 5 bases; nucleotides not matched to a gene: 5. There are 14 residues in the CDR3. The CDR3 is CASSSGQGWETQYF. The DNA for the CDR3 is TGTGCCAGCAGTTCTGGACAGGGGTGGGAGACCCAGTACTTC.

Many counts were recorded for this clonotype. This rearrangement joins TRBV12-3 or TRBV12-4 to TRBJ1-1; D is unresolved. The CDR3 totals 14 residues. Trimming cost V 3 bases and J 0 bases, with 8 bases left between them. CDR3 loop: CASSLGGMNTEAFF. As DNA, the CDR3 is TGTGCCAGCAGTTTGGGAGGGATGAACACTGAAGCTTTCTTT.

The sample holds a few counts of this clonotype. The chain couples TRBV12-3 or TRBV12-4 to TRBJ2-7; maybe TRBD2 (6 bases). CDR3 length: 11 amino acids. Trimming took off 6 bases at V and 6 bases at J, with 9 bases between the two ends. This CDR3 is CASREGGEQYF. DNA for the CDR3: TGTGCCAGCAGGGAGGGTGGCGAGCAGTACTTC.

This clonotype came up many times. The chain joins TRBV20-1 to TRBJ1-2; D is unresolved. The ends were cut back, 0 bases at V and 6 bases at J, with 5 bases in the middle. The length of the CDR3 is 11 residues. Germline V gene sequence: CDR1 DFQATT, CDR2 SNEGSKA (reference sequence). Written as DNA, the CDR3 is TGCAGTGCTAGAGATCTGCATGGCTACACCTTC. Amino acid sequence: CSARDLHGYTF.

The CDR3 bases are TGTGCCAGCAGCTTCCCGGGTTTCCCCACGGAAAAACTGTTTTTT. Encoded protein: CASSFPGFPTEKLFF. The chain recombines TRBV7-8 with TRBJ1-4, with D unresolved. With 3 bases removed from V and 8 bases from J, the gap between germline ends came to 16 bases. Germline CDR1 and CDR2: SGHVS and FQNEAQ. There are 15 residues in the CDR3.